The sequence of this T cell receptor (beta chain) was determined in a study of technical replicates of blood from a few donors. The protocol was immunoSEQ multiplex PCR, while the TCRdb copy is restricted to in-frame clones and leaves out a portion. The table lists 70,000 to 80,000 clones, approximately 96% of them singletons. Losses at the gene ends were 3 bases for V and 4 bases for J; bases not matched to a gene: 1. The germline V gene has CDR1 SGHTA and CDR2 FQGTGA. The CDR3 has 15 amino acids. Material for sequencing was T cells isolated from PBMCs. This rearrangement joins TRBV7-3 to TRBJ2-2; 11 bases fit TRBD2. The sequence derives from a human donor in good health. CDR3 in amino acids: CASSFLAGGTGELFF. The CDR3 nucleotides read TGTGCCAGCAGCTTCCTAGCGGGGGGCACCGGGGAGCTGTTTTTT.